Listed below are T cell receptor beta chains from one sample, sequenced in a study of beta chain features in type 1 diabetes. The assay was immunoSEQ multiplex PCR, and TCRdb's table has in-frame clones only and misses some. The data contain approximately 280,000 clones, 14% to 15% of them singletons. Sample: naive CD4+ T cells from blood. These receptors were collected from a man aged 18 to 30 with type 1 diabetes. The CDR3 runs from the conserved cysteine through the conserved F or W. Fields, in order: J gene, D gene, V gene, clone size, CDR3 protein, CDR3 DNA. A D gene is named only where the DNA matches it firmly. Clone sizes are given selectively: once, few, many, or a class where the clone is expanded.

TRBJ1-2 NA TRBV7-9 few CASSPSGGSGYTF TGTGCCAGCAGCCCCAGCGGGGGGTCTGGCTACACCTTC
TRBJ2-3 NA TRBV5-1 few CASRESTDTQYF TGCGCCAGCAGGGAGAGCACAGATACGCAGTATTTT
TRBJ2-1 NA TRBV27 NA CASSPQGIYNEQFF TGTGCCAGCAGTCCTCAGGGAATTTACAATGAGCAGTTCTTC
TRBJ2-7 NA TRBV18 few CASSPGQSSSYEQYF TGTGCCAGCTCACCCGGACAGAGCAGCTCCTACGAGCAGTACTTC
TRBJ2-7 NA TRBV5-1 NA CASSLRGTSYEQYF TGCGCCAGCAGCCTACGGGGTACGAGCTACGAGCAGTACTTC
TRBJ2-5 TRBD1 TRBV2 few CASSETGRGETQYF TGTGCCAGCAGCGAGACAGGGCGCGGTGAGACCCAGTACTTC
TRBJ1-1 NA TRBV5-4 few CASSRDKMNTEAFF TGTGCCAGCAGCCGGGACAAGATGAACACTGAAGCTTTCTTT
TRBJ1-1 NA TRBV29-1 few CSVDRDTTNTEAFF TGCAGCGTTGACCGGGACACAACAAACACTGAAGCTTTCTTT
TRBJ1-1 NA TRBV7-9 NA CASSSRGGPNTEAFF TGTGCCAGCAGCTCCCGGGGAGGACCGAACACTGAAGCTTTCTTT
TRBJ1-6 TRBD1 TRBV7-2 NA CASSTQGAPSPLHF TGTGCCAGCAGCACCCAGGGGGCGCCTTCACCCCTCCACTTT
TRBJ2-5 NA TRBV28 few CASSLPGVVGETQYF TGTGCCAGCAGTTTGCCAGGGGTGGTTGGAGAGACCCAGTACTTC
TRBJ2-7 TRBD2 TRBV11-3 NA CASSVSGSLYEQYF TGTGCCAGCAGCGTTAGCGGGAGTTTGTACGAGCAGTACTTC
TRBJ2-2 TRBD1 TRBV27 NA CASSLDRVGAGELFF TGTGCCAGCAGTTTGGACAGGGTGGGGGCCGGGGAGCTGTTTTTT
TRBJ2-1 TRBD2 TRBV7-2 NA CASRIGGGGNEQFF TGTGCCAGCAGGATCGGGGGGGGAGGAAATGAGCAGTTCTTC
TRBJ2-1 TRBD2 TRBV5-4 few CASSLTSGRYNEQFF TGTGCCAGCAGCCTGACTAGCGGGCGGTACAATGAGCAGTTCTTC
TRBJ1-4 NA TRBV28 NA CASSPGHATNEKLFF TGTGCCAGCAGTCCAGGACACGCAACTAATGAAAAACTGTTTTTT
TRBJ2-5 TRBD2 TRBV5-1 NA CASSPRLAGGLRQETQYF TGCGCCAGCAGCCCCAGACTAGCGGGGGGTCTACGCCAAGAGACCCAGTACTTC
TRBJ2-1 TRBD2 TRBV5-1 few CASSLWGPAGGRNEQFF TGCGCCAGCAGCTTGTGGGGACCAGCGGGGGGGCGTAATGAGCAGTTCTTC
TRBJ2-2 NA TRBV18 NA CASSPRSESGELFF TGTGCCAGCTCACCACGCTCCGAGTCCGGGGAGCTGTTTTTT
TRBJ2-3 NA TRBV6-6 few CASSYSLRGSTDTQYF TGTGCCAGCAGTTACTCACTCCGGGGTAGCACAGATACGCAGTATTTT
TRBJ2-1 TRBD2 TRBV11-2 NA CASSPGTSGYNEQFF TGTGCCAGCAGCCCCGGGACTAGCGGCTACAATGAGCAGTTCTTC
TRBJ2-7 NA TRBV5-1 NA CASSLEGASSEQYF TGCGCCAGCAGCTTGGAAGGGGCCTCCTCCGAGCAGTACTTC
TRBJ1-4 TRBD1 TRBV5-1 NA CASSAGDRGTEKLFF TGCGCCAGCAGCGCAGGGGACAGGGGGACGGAAAAACTGTTTTTT
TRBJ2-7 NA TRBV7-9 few CASSLGPGEWDEQYF TGTGCCAGCAGCCTTGGCCCAGGGGAGTGGGACGAGCAGTACTTC
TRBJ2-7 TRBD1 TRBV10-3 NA CAIRQGGTHEQYF TGTGCCATTAGACAGGGGGGGACCCACGAGCAGTACTTC
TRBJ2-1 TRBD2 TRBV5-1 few CASSLLREAYNEQFF TGCGCCAGCAGCTTGTTGCGGGAGGCCTACAATGAGCAGTTCTTC
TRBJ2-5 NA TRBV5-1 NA CASSFDTRRETQYF TGCGCCAGCAGCTTTGACACCCGAAGAGAGACCCAGTACTTC
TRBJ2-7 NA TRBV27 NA CASSSSSYEQYF TGTGCCAGCAGTTCGAGCTCCTACGAGCAGTACTTC
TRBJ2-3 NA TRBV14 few CASSHRTDTDTQYF TGTGCCAGCAGCCACCGGACAGACACAGATACGCAGTATTTT
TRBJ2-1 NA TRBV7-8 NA CASGRASSYNEQFF TGTGCCAGCGGGCGGGCAAGCTCCTACAATGAGCAGTTCTTC
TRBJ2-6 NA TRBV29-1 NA CSVRRPGANVLTF TGCAGCGTTCGCAGGCCTGGGGCCAACGTCCTGACTTTC
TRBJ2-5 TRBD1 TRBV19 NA CASRDRGQETQYF TGTGCCAGCCGGGACAGGGGGCAAGAGACCCAGTACTTC
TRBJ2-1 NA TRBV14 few CASSQPDYHSYNEQFF TGTGCCAGCAGCCAACCGGACTATCACTCCTACAATGAGCAGTTCTTC
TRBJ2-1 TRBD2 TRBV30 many CAWSVLGRGQFF TGTGCCTGGAGTGTACTAGGGAGGGGACAGTTCTTC
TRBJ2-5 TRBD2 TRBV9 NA CASSPRWTSGIQETQYF TGTGCCAGCAGCCCCCGATGGACTAGCGGGATCCAAGAGACCCAGTACTTC
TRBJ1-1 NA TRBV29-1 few CSVARVMNTEAFF TGCAGCGTCGCCAGGGTAATGAACACTGAAGCTTTCTTT
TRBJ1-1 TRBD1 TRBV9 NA CASSGTGGGNTEAFF TGTGCCAGCAGCGGAACAGGGGGCGGAAACACTGAAGCTTTCTTT
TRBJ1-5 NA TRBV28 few CASTLNTGLNQPQHF TGTGCCAGCACTCTAAACACAGGGCTGAATCAGCCCCAGCATTTT
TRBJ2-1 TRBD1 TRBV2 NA CASRMDRTYNEQFF TGTGCCAGCAGGATGGACAGGACTTACAATGAGCAGTTCTTC
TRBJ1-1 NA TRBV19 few CASSTNLAGWNTEAFF TGTGCCAGTAGTACTAATTTGGCAGGCTGGAACACTGAAGCTTTCTTT
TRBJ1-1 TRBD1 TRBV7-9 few CASSPLEGAPNTEAFF TGTGCCAGCAGCCCCTTGGAGGGGGCCCCGAACACTGAAGCTTTCTTT
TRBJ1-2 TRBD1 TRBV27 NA CASSFRGDGYTF TGTGCCAGCAGTTTCAGGGGGGACGGCTACACCTTC
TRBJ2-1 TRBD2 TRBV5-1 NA CASSTTRGRDNEQFF TGCGCCAGCAGCACAACGCGGGGGAGGGACAATGAGCAGTTCTTC
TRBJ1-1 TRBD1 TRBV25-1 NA CASRGQGVRGGPGAFF TGTGCCAGCAGAGGACAGGGGGTACGGGGGGGACCTGGAGCTTTCTTT
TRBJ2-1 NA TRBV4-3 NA CASSQVRSRGGEQFF TGCGCCAGCAGCCAAGTCCGAAGTAGGGGAGGTGAGCAGTTCTTC
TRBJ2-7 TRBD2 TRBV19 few CASTYRGTTGIYEQYF TGTGCCAGTACCTATCGAGGGACTACCGGGATCTACGAGCAGTACTTC
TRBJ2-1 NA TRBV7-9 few CASSLGLFTYNEQFF TGTGCCAGCAGCTTAGGACTTTTCACCTACAATGAGCAGTTCTTC
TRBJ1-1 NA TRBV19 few CASRIQGNTEAFF TGTGCCAGCAGGATACAGGGGAACACTGAAGCTTTCTTT
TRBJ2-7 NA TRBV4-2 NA CASSQVVGSGTYEQYF TGTGCCAGCAGCCAAGTCGTCGGTAGCGGCACCTACGAGCAGTACTTC
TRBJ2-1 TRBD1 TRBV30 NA CAWKMTGSNEQFF TGTGCCTGGAAGATGACAGGGAGCAATGAGCAGTTCTTC
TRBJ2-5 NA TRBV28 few CASTLPGGETQYF TGTGCCAGCACTTTGCCAGGAGGGGAGACCCAGTACTTC
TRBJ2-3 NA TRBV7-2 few CASSLAGRSDTQYF TGTGCCAGCAGCTTAGCCGGGAGATCAGATACGCAGTATTTT
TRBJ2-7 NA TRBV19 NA CASSGAERSLYEQYF TGTGCCAGTAGTGGTGCAGAGCGGAGCCTCTACGAGCAGTACTTC
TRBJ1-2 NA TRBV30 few CAWGDGRRVGGYTF TGTGCCTGGGGGGACGGGAGGAGAGTAGGTGGCTACACCTTC
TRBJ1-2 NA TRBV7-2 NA CASSLERASYGYTF TGTGCCAGCAGCTTAGAGAGGGCTTCCTATGGCTACACCTTC
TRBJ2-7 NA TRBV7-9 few CASIEAGVGASYEQYF TGTGCCAGCATAGAGGCAGGGGTAGGGGCATCCTACGAGCAGTACTTC
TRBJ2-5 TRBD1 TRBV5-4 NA CASRGGQGSQETQYF TGTGCCAGCAGGGGGGGACAGGGTAGCCAAGAGACCCAGTACTTC
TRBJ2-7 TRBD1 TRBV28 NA CASSSGQSYEQYF TGTGCCAGCAGTTCGGGACAGAGCTACGAGCAGTACTTC